The subject of this entry is one T cell receptor (beta chain). The antigen is undetermined. CDR1 and CDR2 from the germline V gene are SGHVS and FQNEAQ. The ends were cut back, 5 bases at V and 1 base at J, with 6 bases in the middle. The length of the CDR3 is 12 residues. This specimen comes from a study of T cell responses to AZD1222 COVID-19 vaccine. Study observations and caveats: A rise in Spike-specific TCR breadth and depth followed two AZD1222 doses. Across spike, vaccine-associated CD4 TCRs were found, dominant at 160-218 and 743-854. The donor group comprised mostly white British people and more females; the analysis possibly underestimated clonal diversity.

Clones were sequenced by immunoSEQ multiplex PCR, and TCRdb holds only the in-frame ones, with some missing. Among 90,000 to 150,000 clones, more than 75% were seen once, and the ten largest hold around 10%. The material sequenced was peripheral blood, taken on day 0 of AZD1222 vaccination. The TCR originated in an adult in good health. The chain employs TRBV7-8 and TRBJ2-7; D gene uncertain. This CDR3 reads CASSQASYEQYF. The CDR3, as DNA: TGTGCCAGCAGCCAGGCGTCCTACGAGCAGTACTTC.